The sequence of this T cell receptor beta chain was determined in a study of response to subunit inactivated influenza vaccine (dated by TCRdb to 2016 to 2019). A note on the overall study: Deep quantitative profiling of the T cell receptor repertoire was used in the study to follow responses to a trivalent subunit inactivated influenza vaccine. Broad study findings and their caveats: It was suggested by the authors that each seasonal influenza vaccination may recruit only a limited number of new T cells.

Comment on this clonotype: No antigen is known for it. No qualities accompany the bases; no much larger clone lies one base away.

Libraries were constructed by RT-PCR. The instrument given in TCRdb is Illumina HiSeq 2500. In TCRdb, the public reads were trimmed at Q25 with fastp and aligned with MiXCR, with productive beta chains retained. Records with the same CDR3 protein are collapsed into one entry carrying the most frequent genes and DNA. The sample profile shows about 650,000 distinct CDR3 sequences; 15% to 18% of them were found once. 9.5% to 13% of the sample comes from the top ten. The receptor was derived from a man in his fifties who received an inactivated influenza vaccine. Donor details come from another sample of the same person, matched by shared clones. Sequenced material: PBMCs from blood, taken 11 to 12 days after vaccination.

DNA sequence: TGTGCCAGCAGCTCCTCCAGACGTTACGAGCAGTACTTC. Its product reads: CASSSSRRYEQYF. This sequence uses TRBV7-4 and TRBJ2-7, with the D segment identity uncertain. CDR1 is given as SGHVT and CDR2 as SQSDAQ, both from the germline V gene. The CDR3, cysteine through phenylalanine, is 13 amino acids long. Only CDR3 DNA is held: 39 bases, read in frame from base 1. Relative to germline, V is 4 bases shorter and J is 4 bases shorter, with 11 bases between their ends.